This TCR beta chain was sequenced for a study of cytomegalovirus exposure and HLA in healthy donors. Points from the study as a whole: Available immune exposure information was restricted to CMV serostatus only.

V dropped 0 bases and J dropped 6; count of bases not matched to a gene: 11. This CDR3 region has 18 residues. Germline lookup yields CDR1 LNHNV and CDR2 YYDKDF (reference sequence). With respect to this clone: Its antigen is unknown.

The PCR contained 60 Vbeta and 13 Jbeta primers. Produced via immunoSEQ multiplex PCR; TCRdb's table is partial and in-frame only. The sample has about 160,000 clones; 75% to 90% are singletons. J is TRBJ2-3 and V is TRBV15; TRBD2 matches at 11 bases. The source is a young man in good health and CMV-seronegative. The sample taken for sequencing was PBMCs. The CDR3 here is CATSRDGASGGTGDTQYF. DNA of the CDR3: TGTGCCACCAGCAGAGATGGAGCTAGCGGGGGGACTGGGGATACGCAGTATTTT.